Listed here are 32 T cell receptor beta chains from one sample, sequenced in a study of blood T cell repertoires in COVID-19. Repertoires were generated with immunoSEQ multiplex PCR, while TCRdb's copy carries only in-frame clones and drops some. Of approximately 110,000 clones listed, around 74% were seen once; the top ten hold 4.5% to 6%. Sequencing used peripheral blood. These receptors were collected from a man aged 80 or over with COVID-19, enrolled during active disease.

This chain links TRBV6-2 or TRBV6-3 with TRBJ2-1, with TRBD1 matching over 7 bases. CDR3 length: 16 amino acids. Trimming at V came to 0 bases and at J to 4 bases, leaving 6 bases not matched to a gene. Germline assignment: CDR1 MNHEY and CDR2 SVGEGT. The CDR3 DNA is TGTGCCAGCAGTTACTCCGCGACAGGGAAGTACAATGAGCAGTTCTTC. Protein: CASSYSATGKYNEQFF.

This chain joins TRBV7-2 and TRBJ2-1, with 11 bases matching TRBD2. J was trimmed by 4 bases and V by 5 bases; bases with no gene match: 7. The CDR3 is 16 amino acids. CDR1 SGHTA and CDR2 FQGNSA come from the germline V gene. CDR3 residues: CASSPGTSGSYNEQFF. Here the CDR3 DNA reads TGTGCCAGCAGCCCAGGGACTAGCGGTTCGTACAATGAGCAGTTCTTC.

This chain's CDR3 is CASGLSRDRGRNEQFF. The CDR3 DNA sequence: TGTGCTAGTGGTCTCAGCCGGGACAGGGGTAGGAATGAGCAGTTCTTC. V usage is TRBV12-5 and J usage is TRBJ2-1, with TRBD1 matching 10 bases. The germline V gene encodes CDR1 LGHNT and CDR2 FRNRAP. The CDR3 is made up of 16 amino acids. The V segment lost 5 bases and the J segment 7 bases; nucleotides outside the gene matches: 11.

The CDR3 bases are TGTGCCAGCAGCGTGACAGGGGTCTCTTTTGAGCAGTACTTC. Residues: CASSVTGVSFEQYF. V usage is TRBV5-8 and J usage is TRBJ2-7; 8 nucleotides align to TRBD1. This CDR3 has 14 amino acids. Germline V lookup: CDR1 SGHTS, CDR2 YDEGEE. Germline trimming cut 4 bases from V and 7 bases from J; bases unmatched to any gene: 10. Full variable domain (rest looked up from reference TRBV5-8 and TRBJ2-7): EAGVTQSPTHLIKTRGQQATLRCSPISGHTSVYWYQQALGLGLQFLLWYDEGEERNRGNFPPRFSGRQFPNYSSELNVNALELEDSALYLCASSVTGVSFEQYFGPGTRLTVT.

The chain has TRBV5-8 and TRBJ2-2, with 13 positions matching TRBD2. The CDR3 is 16 amino acids. The V and J ends lost 4 bases and 7 bases, in that order; junction bases with no gene match: 7. Germline CDR1 and CDR2: SGHTS and YDEGEE. In nucleotides, the CDR3 is TGTGCCAGCAGCACGGGACTAGCGGGACGAAACGGGGAGCTGTTTTTT. This encodes CASSTGLAGRNGELFF. Variable domain in full (rest from reference TRBV5-8 and TRBJ2-2): EAGVTQSPTHLIKTRGQQATLRCSPISGHTSVYWYQQALGLGLQFLLWYDEGEERNRGNFPPRFSGRQFPNYSSELNVNALELEDSALYLCASSTGLAGRNGELFFGEGSRLTVL.

The chain is built from TRBV27 and TRBJ1-5, with 9 nucleotides matching TRBD1. The CDR3 runs to 17 residues. V dropped 1 base and J dropped 4; count of bases not matched to a gene: 8. Germline V gene sequence: CDR1 MNHEY, CDR2 SMNVEV (reference sequence). For the CDR3, the DNA is TGTGCCAGCAGTTTATTGGGCGGACAGGGGTTGAATCAGCCCCAGCATTTT. Translation: CASSLLGGQGLNQPQHF.

V gene TRBV28 combines with J gene TRBJ2-7, with TRBD2 as a possible D gene (5 bases). The V and J ends lost 6 bases and 0 bases respectively, with 15 bases between them. The CDR3 extends over 15 amino acids. CDR1 and CDR2 from the germline V gene are MDHEN and SYDVKM. CDR3: CASSPRGKASYEQYF. For the CDR3, the DNA is TGTGCCAGCAGCCCTCGGGGAAAAGCCTCCTACGAGCAGTACTTC.

The chain recombines TRBV4-2 with TRBJ2-7, with 16 bases matching TRBD2. CDR1 and CDR2 (germline): LGHNA, YNFKEQ. J gave up 6 bases and V 0 bases, and 11 bases lay outside the gene matches. The CDR3 length is 19 residues. For the CDR3, the DNA is TGTGCCAGCAGCCAAGATCAGGGACTAGCGGGAGGGAATCTTTCCGAGCAGTACTTC. Amino acids: CASSQDQGLAGGNLSEQYF.

The chain combines TRBV20-1 with TRBJ1-2; 9 bases line up with TRBD1. Germline values: CDR1 DFQATT, CDR2 SNEGSKA (reference sequence). The V and J ends lost 3 bases and 6 bases, in that order; junction bases with no gene match: 8. This CDR3 spans 14 amino acids. CDR3 protein: CSASKTGGRDGYTF. The DNA of the CDR3 is TGCAGTGCTAGTAAAACAGGGGGCAGGGATGGCTACACCTTC.

This rearrangement joins TRBV6-5 to TRBJ1-3; D remains ambiguous. The germline V gene has CDR1 MNHEY and CDR2 SVGAGI. Trimming removed 7 bases from V and 3 bases from J, with 4 bases in between. This CDR3 has 11 residues. CDR3 sequence: CASNSGNTIYF. CDR3 bases: TGTGCCAGCAACAGTGGAAACACCATATATTTT.

The V and J genes are TRBV23-1 and TRBJ2-3, with 9 bases fitting TRBD2. TRBV23-1 falls under the ORF class, with uncertain function. The CDR3 spans 16 residues. V dropped 3 bases and J dropped 2; count of bases not matched to a gene: 6. The CDR3 nucleotides are TGCGCCAGCAGTCACCTCGGGACTAGCACCACAGATACGCAGTATTTT. Its translation: CASSHLGTSTTDTQYF.

The chain has TRBV6-5 and TRBJ1-4, with TRBD1 matching 7 bases. The CDR3 is 15 residues long. The junction had 10 bases not matched to a gene; V was cut back by 4 bases and J by 8 bases. Germline values: CDR1 MNHEY, CDR2 SVGAGI. The CDR3 bases are TGTGCCAGCAGTTGGTACAGGGGCGGTGGCGAAAAACTGTTTTTT. Protein sequence: CASSWYRGGGEKLFF.

The chain joins TRBV5-1 to TRBJ2-7; 11 positions match TRBD2. The germline CDR1 and CDR2 sequences are SGHRS and YFSETQ. After removal of 3 bases from V and 3 bases from J, the junction contained 2 bases not matched to a gene. CDR3 length: 14 amino acids. As DNA, the CDR3 is TGCGCCAGCAGCTCCACTAGCGGGGGCTACGAGCAGTACTTC. It translates to CASSSTSGGYEQYF. The full variable domain, its missing parts supplied by reference TRBV5-1 and TRBJ2-7, is KAGVTQTPRYLIKTRGQQVTLSCSPISGHRSVSWYQQTPGQGLQFLFEYFSETQRNKGNFPGRFSGRQFSNSRSEMNVSTLELGDSALYLCASSSTSGGYEQYFGPGTRLTVT.

The genes are TRBV29-1 and TRBJ2-5; TRBD1 aligns across 8 bases. The CDR3 covers 17 residues. V trimming: 0 bases; J trimming: 1 base; junction bases outside the gene matches: 10. From germline, CDR1 is SQVTM and CDR2 ANQGSEA. The CDR3 loop is CSVEDPQATGAQETQYF. Here the CDR3 DNA reads TGCAGCGTTGAAGATCCTCAAGCGACAGGGGCCCAAGAGACCCAGTACTTC. Filled out from reference TRBV29-1 and TRBJ2-5, the complete variable domain reads SAVISQKPSRDICQRGTSLTIQCQVDSQVTMMFWYRQQPGQSLTLIATANQGSEATYESGFVIDKFPISRPNLTFSTLTVSNMSPEDSSIYLCSVEDPQATGAQETQYFGPGTRLLVL.

V usage is TRBV28 and J usage is TRBJ1-2; the D gene is possibly TRBD1 (5 bases). The CDR3 runs to 12 residues. V gave up 4 bases and J gave up 8 bases, with 11 bases separating them. The germline gives CDR1 MDHEN, CDR2 SYDVKM. The CDR3 DNA reads as TGTGCCAGCAGTTCCCGGGGGTTCGGCTACACCTTC. Its translation: CASSSRGFGYTF.

J is TRBJ1-4 and V is TRBV4-1, with D hard to call. This CDR3 has 16 residues. The germline V gene has CDR1 MGHRA and CDR2 YSYEKL. With 1 base removed from V and 8 bases from J, the gap between germline ends came to 17 bases. The CDR3 DNA sequence: TGCGCCAGCAGCCAAGGATGGGGAGCGATAGACGAAAAACTGTTTTTT. As protein: CASSQGWGAIDEKLFF.

J is TRBJ2-5 and V is TRBV28; 8 nucleotides agree with TRBD1. The CDR3 is 15 residues long. The V gene's germline CDR1 is MDHEN and CDR2 SYDVKM. V gave up 4 bases and J gave up 5 bases; unmatched junction bases: 9. CDR3 residues: CASSSPTGAVETQYF. CDR3 bases: TGTGCCAGCAGTTCACCGACAGGGGCGGTGGAGACCCAGTACTTC.

Notes on this clone: Other DNA sequences in the sample encode the same CDR3. The chain links TRBV18 to TRBJ2-7; D possibly corresponds to TRBD2 (7 bases). Trimming shortened V by 3 bases and J by 5 bases, and 17 bases separated the two germline ends. The length of the CDR3 is 15 residues. Looked up from germline, CDR1 is KGHSH and CDR2 is LQKENI. As DNA, the CDR3 is TGTGCCAGCTCACCGCCCCTGGCGGGGGCCGACGAGCAGTACTTC. Residues: CASSPPLAGADEQYF.

The rearrangement uses TRBV28 and TRBJ1-2, with D maybe TRBD1 (6 bases). The V gene's germline CDR1 is MDHEN and CDR2 SYDVKM. Trimming stripped 10 bases from V and 8 bases from J, with 14 bases between. This CDR3 has 11 residues. CDR3 nucleotide sequence: TGTGCCACCTACAGGGATCGAGGCTACACCTTC. Translation gives CATYRDRGYTF.

The CDR3 DNA sequence: TGTGCCAGCAGCTTACCAGGGCGCTCCTATAATTCACCCCTCCACTTT. It yields the protein CASSLPGRSYNSPLHF. The V and J genes are TRBV7-2 and TRBJ1-6; maybe TRBD1 (5 bases). The CDR3 sequence is 16 residues long. Germline CDR1 and CDR2: SGHTA and FQGNSA. Trimming took 2 bases from V and 0 from J, leaving 8 bases between them.

This clone has a single count. The chain couples TRBV27 to TRBJ2-7; the match to TRBD2 covers 11 bases. The germline CDR1 and CDR2 sequences are MNHEY and SMNVEV (reference sequence). V was pared by 10 bases and J by 5 bases, with 16 bases of the junction left unmatched. The CDR3 extends over 16 amino acids. This CDR3 reads CATREGLAGGTNEQYF. CDR3 nucleotides: TGTGCCACCCGGGAAGGGCTAGCGGGAGGAACAAACGAGCAGTACTTC.

This clone was counted once. The rearrangement links TRBV11-2 to TRBJ1-6; TRBD1 agrees at 10 bases. The germline V gene encodes CDR1 SGHAT and CDR2 FQNNGV. The CDR3 is 16 residues long. J lost 3 bases, V lost 5 bases, and 4 bases had no gene match. CDR3 in DNA: TGTGCCAGCAGCCCGAGGACAGGGGGCTATAATTCACCCCTCCACTTT. The encoded protein is CASSPRTGGYNSPLHF.

This rearrangement joins TRBV7-8 to TRBJ2-5, with 10 bases lining up with TRBD1. With V trimmed by 2 bases and J by 5 bases, 11 bases remained unmatched. The CDR3 spans 17 residues. CDR1 is SGHVS, CDR2 FQNEAQ, per germline. CDR3 nucleotide sequence: TGTGCCAGCAGCTTAACGACAGGGGGCTCCATGGGGGAGACCCAGTACTTC. It translates to CASSLTTGGSMGETQYF.

This chain joins TRBV29-1 and TRBJ2-1; 12 bases align to TRBD2. Unmatched junction bases numbered 12, after V lost 0 bases and J lost 0 bases. The germline V gene has CDR1 SQVTM and CDR2 ANQGSEA. The CDR3 sequence is 20 residues long. The CDR3 bases are TGCAGCGTTGAAGATTGGGGGACTAGCGGGCCCCAGAGCTCCTACAATGAGCAGTTCTTC. Protein sequence: CSVEDWGTSGPQSSYNEQFF.

This clone has only a few counts. The rearrangement uses TRBV11-2 and TRBJ2-1, with a tentative D call TRBD1 (6 bases). V lost 5 bases and J lost 4, with 6 bases in between. There are 12 residues in the CDR3. In germline, CDR1 is SGHAT, CDR2 FQNNGV. DNA of the CDR3: TGTGCCAGCAGCACAGGGTACAATGAGCAGTTCTTC. Protein sequence: CASSTGYNEQFF.

The V call is TRBV5-1, the J call TRBJ2-2; 8 bases agree with TRBD2. Germline V gene data show CDR1 as SGHRS and CDR2 as YFSETQ. The CDR3 extends over 15 amino acids. After removal of 3 bases from V and 5 bases from J, the junction contained 6 bases not matched to a gene. CDR3 region: CASSSLAGTTGELFF. Here the CDR3 DNA reads TGCGCCAGCAGCTCATTAGCGGGGACGACCGGGGAGCTGTTTTTT.

The chain has TRBV14 and TRBJ2-7; D is unclear. The germline gives CDR1 SGHDN, CDR2 FVKESK. Trimming removed 2 bases at V and 4 bases at J, with 12 bases between. This CDR3 has 14 residues. As DNA, the CDR3 is TGTGCCAGCAGCCAAAGATGGCCAGGTTACGAGCAGTACTTC. The encoded protein is CASSQRWPGYEQYF.

This clone was seen a handful of times. The chain joins TRBV2 to TRBJ2-5, with D possibly being TRBD2 (6 bases). This CDR3 is built from 13 residues. Looked up from germline, CDR1 is SNHLY and CDR2 is FYNNEI. V was trimmed by 2 bases and J by 7 bases, leaving 11 bases between them. The CDR3 protein is CASSESMGGTQYF. CDR3 sequence (DNA): TGTGCCAGCAGTGAATCAATGGGGGGGACCCAGTACTTC.

The chain employs TRBV29-1 and TRBJ2-7; 9 bases are shared with TRBD2. The CDR3 contains 16 residues. Germline V gene data show CDR1 as SQVTM and CDR2 as ANQGSEA. Trimming took 3 bases from V and 5 from J; bases not matched to a gene: 14. In nucleotides, the CDR3 is TGCAGCGTTGAGGGGGTAGCGGGAGTTTATGGCGACGAGCAGTACTTC. This gives the protein CSVEGVAGVYGDEQYF.

This clone was picked up one time. The rearrangement links TRBV5-1 to TRBJ2-3; 14 nucleotides line up with TRBD2. This CDR3 is built from 16 residues. V trimming: 0 bases; J trimming: 5 bases; junction bases outside the gene matches: 2. Per germline, CDR1 SGHRS and CDR2 YFSETQ. The CDR3 bases are TGCGCCAGCAGCTTGGGAGGACTAGCGGGGGGAGATACGCAGTATTTT. As protein: CASSLGGLAGGDTQYF.

The chain is built from TRBV27 and TRBJ1-2; 9 positions match TRBD1. The CDR3 has 17 amino acids. V shed 3 bases and J 4 bases; nucleotides not matched to a gene: 12. Germline CDR1 is MNHEY and CDR2 is SMNVEV (reference sequence). The CDR3 sequence: CASSFIGGQGLRYGYTF. CDR3 nucleotides: TGTGCCAGCAGTTTTATAGGGGGACAGGGCTTGCGCTATGGCTACACCTTC.

This clone appeared a single time. This CDR3 is CAKRRLQETQYF. In DNA, the CDR3 is TGTGCCAAGCGACGGCTCCAAGAGACCCAGTACTTC. The chain employs TRBV2 and TRBJ2-5, with D uncertain. The CDR3 is made up of 12 amino acids. V gave up 10 bases and J gave up 1 base, with 10 bases separating them. Germline lookup yields CDR1 SNHLY and CDR2 FYNNEI. Looking up the rest from reference TRBV2 and TRBJ2-5 gives the full variable domain: EPEVTQTPSHQVTQMGQEVILRCVPISNHLYFYWYRQILGQKVEFLVSFYNNEISEKSEIFDDQFSVERPDGSNFTLKIRSTKLEDSAMYFCAKRRLQETQYFGPGTRLLVL.